The next 8 T cell receptor beta chains were all read from a single sample in a study of blood T cell repertoires in COVID-19. Measured with immunoSEQ multiplex PCR; TCRdb has only the in-frame clones, and not every one. There are around 220,000 clones in the sample; 80% occur only once, and about 7% lies in the top ten. The sequenced sample was PBMCs or T cells enriched from blood (not recorded which). The source is a woman aged 40 to 50 with acute COVID-19.

The chain employs TRBV7-9 and TRBJ1-1; 10 bases fit TRBD1. Trimming took 5 bases from V and 6 from J; bases not matched to a gene: 9. This CDR3 is 15 amino acids long. The germline gives CDR1 SEHNR, CDR2 FQNEAQ (reference sequence). Here the CDR3 DNA reads TGTGCCAGCAGCCACGGGGGACAGGGGTTTTCTGAAGCTTTCTTT. It yields the protein CASSHGGQGFSEAFF.

The rearrangement links TRBV19 to TRBJ1-4, with D unresolved. V shed 6 bases and J shed 8 bases, with 13 bases lying between them. Per germline, CDR1 LNHDA and CDR2 SQIVND (reference sequence). The CDR3 loop spans 13 amino acids. CDR3 coding DNA: TGTGCCAGTAGCCACGAGCTTTACGAAAAACTGTTTTTT. Translated: CASSHELYEKLFF.

The CDR3 loop is CASTRTGGNEKLFF. The CDR3 DNA is TGCGCCAGCACCCGGACAGGGGGCAATGAAAAACTGTTTTTT. This chain links TRBV5-1 with TRBJ1-4, with 11 bases identical to TRBD1. J was trimmed by 5 bases and V by 6 bases; bases with no gene match: 3. The CDR3 has 14 residues. Germline assignment: CDR1 SGHRS and CDR2 YFSETQ.

This clone was seen repeatedly, ten times or more. This chain connects TRBV6-1 to TRBJ1-5, with D possibly matching TRBD1 (6 bases). This CDR3 has 15 residues. Germline assignment: CDR1 MNHNS and CDR2 SASEGT. With 2 bases removed from V and 6 bases from J, the gap between germline ends came to 14 bases. The CDR3 nucleotides are TGTGCCAGCAGTGAACGGGGGGCTGCGGGTCAGCCCCAGCATTTT. Its protein is CASSERGAAGQPQHF.

The chain links TRBV9 to TRBJ1-2; D is unresolved. The CDR3 is 13 residues long. The V gene lost 0 bases and the J gene lost 7 bases, with 10 bases spanning the gap. Per the germline V gene, CDR1 is SGDLS and CDR2 is YYNGEE. The CDR3 here is CASSVDELAGYTF. The CDR3 DNA follows: TGTGCCAGCAGCGTAGATGAATTGGCTGGCTACACCTTC.

The chain has TRBV14 and TRBJ2-1, with D possibly matching TRBD1 (6 bases). The germline V gene has CDR1 SGHDN and CDR2 FVKESK. Deletions cut 4 bases from V and 6 bases from J, with 16 bases between. CDR3 length equals 15 residues. The CDR3 DNA reads TGTGCCAGCAGCCTCAGGGGCACCTTTGGCAATGAGCAGTTCTTC. As protein: CASSLRGTFGNEQFF. Full variable domain (rest looked up from reference TRBV14 and TRBJ2-1): EAGVTQFPSHSVIEKGQTVTLRCDPISGHDNLYWYRRVMGKEIKFLLHFVKESKQDESGMPNNRFLAERTGGTYSTLKVQPAELEDSGVYFCASSLRGTFGNEQFFGPGTRLTVL.

The rearrangement uses TRBV3-1 (or the pseudogene TRBV3-2) and TRBJ1-1; D is possibly TRBD1 (5 bases). V was cut by 1 base and J by 7 bases, with 13 bases left in between. The germline V gene encodes CDR1 LGHDT and CDR2 YNNKEL (reference sequence). The CDR3 covers 14 residues. As DNA, the CDR3 is TGTGCCAGCAGCCAAGGCTTGGTAGGGGTTGAAGCTTTCTTT. Its protein is CASSQGLVGVEAFF.

This clone was detected only once. J is TRBJ1-6 and V is TRBV28, with TRBD1 identical over 7 bases. CDR1 is MDHEN, CDR2 SYDVKM, per germline. V gave up 3 bases and J gave up 7 bases; unmatched junction bases: 6. The CDR3 has 15 residues. CDR3: CASSFLLQGNSPLHF. The CDR3 DNA reads as TGTGCCAGCAGTTTTCTCTTACAGGGGAATTCACCCCTCCACTTT.